Below are 6 T cell receptor beta chains sequenced from a single sample in a study of T cell responses to AZD1222 COVID-19 vaccine. Clones were read by immunoSEQ multiplex PCR, and TCRdb kept only the in-frame ones, dropping some. Of 150,000 to 200,000 clones listed, 88% are singletons. Sequences were derived from peripheral blood, sampled 28 days after the second AZD1222 dose. The receptors stem from an adult who received the AZD1222 COVID-19 vaccine.

The chain carries TRBV7-3 and TRBJ2-2; TRBD1 agrees at 8 bases. The V and J ends lost 4 bases and 6 bases, in that order; junction bases with no gene match: 4. The V gene's germline CDR1 is SGHTA and CDR2 FQGTGA. This CDR3 is built from 14 residues. The CDR3 nucleotides read TGTGCCAGCAGCTCAGACAGGGGTTCCGGGGAGCTGTTTTTT. Amino acid sequence: CASSSDRGSGELFF.

The J gene is TRBJ1-6, the V gene TRBV2, with TRBD1 matching 8 bases. This CDR3 is built from 18 residues. Trimming cost V 7 bases and J 0 bases; bases outside gene matches: 11. Germline CDR1 is SNHLY and CDR2 is FYNNEI. CDR3 residues: CASTTGKGQVSYNSPLHF. For the CDR3, the DNA is TGTGCCAGCACCACAGGGAAGGGACAGGTCTCCTATAATTCACCCCTCCACTTT.

The chain joins TRBV2 to TRBJ1-5; D ambiguous. The V gene's germline CDR1 is SNHLY and CDR2 FYNNEI. The CDR3 loop spans 15 amino acids. Trimming cost V 6 bases and J 4 bases, with 16 bases left between them. The CDR3 here is CASSFDGASNQPQHF. Written as DNA, the CDR3 is TGTGCCAGCAGCTTCGACGGAGCTAGTAATCAGCCCCAGCATTTT.

This clone was detected only once. The chain links TRBV11-2 to TRBJ2-7, with TRBD2 matching over 8 bases. V lost 3 bases to trimming and J lost 12 bases; unmatched junction nucleotides: 13. The CDR3 is 14 amino acids. Germline V gene data show CDR1 as SGHAT and CDR2 as FQNNGV. CDR3 in amino acids: CASSFGLSGDLRYF. In DNA form, the CDR3 reads TGTGCCAGCAGCTTCGGTCTTAGCGGGGACCTACGGTACTTC.

In DNA form, the CDR3 reads TGTGCCAGCAGTGAATCGGGGACAGCCTACGAGCAGTACTTC. This codes for CASSESGTAYEQYF. This chain links TRBV25-1 with TRBJ2-7, with 7 bases lining up with TRBD1. J lost 2 bases, V lost 1 base, and 2 bases had no gene match. This CDR3 contains 14 residues. Germline V gene data show CDR1 as MGHDK and CDR2 as SYGVNS.

This clone has just a few counts. The sample carries other DNA sequences with the same CDR3. The chain employs TRBV5-4 and TRBJ1-1; D is perhaps TRBD1 (6 bases). The CDR3 covers 14 residues. Trimming removed 0 bases at V and 4 bases at J, with 10 bases between. Looked up from germline, CDR1 is SGHNT and CDR2 is YYREEE (reference sequence). The CDR3 coding sequence is TGTGCCAGCAGCTTGGGCCAGGGGCGCACTGAAGCTTTCTTT. Translation gives CASSLGQGRTEAFF. Full variable domain (missing parts from reference TRBV5-4 and TRBJ1-1): ETGVTQSPTHLIKTRGQQVTLRCSSQSGHNTVSWYQQALGQGPQFIFQYYREEENGRGNFPPRFSGLQFPNYSSELNVNALELDDSALYLCASSLGQGRTEAFFGQGTRLTVV.